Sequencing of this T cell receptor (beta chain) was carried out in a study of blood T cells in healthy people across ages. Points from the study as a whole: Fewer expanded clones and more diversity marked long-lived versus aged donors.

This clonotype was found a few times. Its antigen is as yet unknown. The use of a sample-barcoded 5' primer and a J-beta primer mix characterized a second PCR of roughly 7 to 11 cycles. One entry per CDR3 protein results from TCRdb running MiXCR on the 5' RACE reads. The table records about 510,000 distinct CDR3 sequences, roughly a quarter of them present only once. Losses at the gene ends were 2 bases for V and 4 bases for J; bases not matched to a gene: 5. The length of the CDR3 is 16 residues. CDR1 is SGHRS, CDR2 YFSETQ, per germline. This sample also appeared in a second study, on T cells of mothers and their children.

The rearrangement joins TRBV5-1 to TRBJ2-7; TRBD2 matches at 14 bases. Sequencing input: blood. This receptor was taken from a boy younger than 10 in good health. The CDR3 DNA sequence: TGCGCCAGCAGCTTCCTCAGGACTAGCGGGAGGTACGAGCAGTACTTC. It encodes CASSFLRTSGRYEQYF. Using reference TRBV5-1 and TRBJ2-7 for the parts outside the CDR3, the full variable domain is KAGVTQTPRYLIKTRGQQVTLSCSPISGHRSVSWYQQTPGQGLQFLFEYFSETQRNKGNFPGRFSGRQFSNSRSEMNVSTLELGDSALYLCASSFLRTSGRYEQYFGPGTRLTVT.